This T cell receptor (beta chain) was sequenced for a study of graft-versus-host responses after intestinal transplantation. As for the study in general: Anti-thymocyte globulin served as induction for all recipients, who then took tacrolimus and steroids for around 3 years.

Assay: immunoSEQ multiplex PCR; the TCRdb copy retains only in-frame clones and omits some. The sample has roughly 3,900 clones, 20% to 25% seen once; the top ten hold 5.5%. V dropped 3 bases and J dropped 6 bases, with 17 bases sitting between them. This CDR3 contains 16 residues. This clone is labeled medium-sized. Co-plated with around 200,000 CFSE-labeled responder cells were around 200,000 irradiated, violet-dye-labeled stimulator cells. The chain carries TRBV23-1 and TRBJ2-2; tentative D call: TRBD1 (7 bases). TRBV23-1 is an open reading frame whose function is uncertain. The material was alloreactive CD4+ T cells from a mixed lymphocyte reaction culture, obtained before transplantation. Noted subset: CFSE-low proliferating T cells sorted from approximately 6-day pre-transplant mixed lymphocyte reaction (GvH or HvG direction). This TCR was sampled from a human patient who was an organ donor for intestinal transplantation. As DNA, the CDR3 is TGCGCCAGCAGTCACCTCACAGGGGAGGCAGCCGGGGAGCTGTTTTTT. This translates into CASSHLTGEAAGELFF.